Listed below are T cell receptor beta chains from one sample, sequenced in a study of OX40 agonist ivuxolimab in advanced cancers. The table came from immunoSEQ multiplex PCR; TCRdb's copy has only in-frame clones and leaves some out. The sample gives around 35,000 clones, 81% of which show up once; more than 1.2% is in the top ten. This material consisted of CD4+ or CD8+ T cells sorted from blood, taken in a trial of the OX40 agonist ivuxolimab. These receptors were taken from an adult with an advanced solid tumor such as melanoma, head and neck, liver or kidney cancer. Each CDR3 is given with its conserved first and last residue. D genes are given only for firm matches. Size is stated for part of the rows, as once, few or many counts, or as a class when the clone is expanded.

v_call: TRBV7-8
j_call: TRBJ2-5
d_call: .
clone_size: .
cdr3_aa: CASSLVGRGKETQYF
cdr3_nt: TGTGCCAGCAGCTTAGTCGGGAGAGGGAAAGAGACCCAGTACTTC

v_call: TRBV19
j_call: TRBJ2-3
d_call: TRBD2
clone_size: .
cdr3_aa: CASSKTSGTDTQYF
cdr3_nt: TGTGCCAGTAGTAAGACTAGCGGCACAGATACGCAGTATTTT

v_call: TRBV5-1
j_call: TRBJ2-3
d_call: TRBD1
clone_size: .
cdr3_aa: CASSLKPGTGGPKQFTHTDTQYF
cdr3_nt: TGCGCCAGCAGCTTGAAACCCGGGACAGGGGGTCCTAAGCAATTCACCCACACAGATACGCAGTATTTT

v_call: TRBV7-2
j_call: TRBJ1-1
d_call: .
clone_size: .
cdr3_aa: CASSLDSGEAFF
cdr3_nt: TGTGCCAGCAGCTTAGATTCGGGTGAAGCTTTCTTT

v_call: TRBV5-6
j_call: TRBJ2-7
d_call: TRBD2
clone_size: .
cdr3_aa: CASKREFSYEQYF
cdr3_nt: TGTGCCAGCAAGCGGGAGTTCTCCTACGAGCAGTACTTC

v_call: TRBV15
j_call: TRBJ2-2
d_call: TRBD2
clone_size: .
cdr3_aa: CATSREIAGISNTGELFF
cdr3_nt: TGTGCCACCAGCAGAGAAATAGCGGGCATTTCGAACACCGGGGAGCTGTTTTTT

v_call: TRBV6-5
j_call: TRBJ1-3
d_call: TRBD1
clone_size: once
cdr3_aa: CASSRDRGNTIYF
cdr3_nt: TGTGCCAGCAGTCGGGACAGAGGAAACACCATATATTTT

v_call: TRBV19
j_call: TRBJ2-7
d_call: .
clone_size: once
cdr3_aa: CASSIGRQIYEQYF
cdr3_nt: TGTGCCAGTAGTATAGGCAGACAGATCTACGAGCAGTACTTC

v_call: TRBV11-2
j_call: TRBJ2-7
d_call: TRBD1
clone_size: .
cdr3_aa: CASSSGTGAPHEQYF
cdr3_nt: TGTGCCAGCAGCTCCGGGACAGGGGCTCCCCACGAGCAGTACTTC

v_call: TRBV15
j_call: TRBJ2-4
d_call: .
clone_size: .
cdr3_aa: CATSRDLDNIQYF
cdr3_nt: TGTGCCACCAGCAGAGATTTGGACAACATTCAGTACTTC

v_call: TRBV4-3
j_call: TRBJ1-5
d_call: .
clone_size: .
cdr3_aa: CASSQVWQGIAQPQHF
cdr3_nt: TGCGCCAGCAGCCAAGTGTGGCAGGGGATCGCTCAGCCCCAGCATTTT

v_call: TRBV28
j_call: TRBJ1-2
d_call: TRBD1
clone_size: .
cdr3_aa: CAISDRGYGYTF
cdr3_nt: TGTGCCATATCGGACAGGGGGTATGGCTACACCTTC

v_call: TRBV2
j_call: TRBJ2-3
d_call: TRBD2
clone_size: .
cdr3_aa: CAGGGWADTQYF
cdr3_nt: TGTGCCGGCGGGGGGTGGGCAGATACGCAGTATTTT

v_call: TRBV4-1
j_call: TRBJ2-7
d_call: TRBD1
clone_size: few
cdr3_aa: CASSQGEPGQGTYEQYF
cdr3_nt: TGCGCCAGCAGCCAAGGGGAGCCGGGACAGGGAACCTACGAGCAGTACTTC

v_call: TRBV5-1
j_call: TRBJ2-5
d_call: TRBD1
clone_size: .
cdr3_aa: CASCFDRGPRQETQYF
cdr3_nt: TGCGCCAGCTGTTTTGACAGGGGGCCTCGTCAAGAGACCCAGTACTTC

v_call: TRBV9
j_call: TRBJ2-3
d_call: .
clone_size: .
cdr3_aa: CASSDNPLADTQYF
cdr3_nt: TGTGCCAGCAGTGACAACCCCCTAGCAGATACGCAGTATTTT

v_call: TRBV5-4
j_call: TRBJ2-5
d_call: .
clone_size: .
cdr3_aa: CASSLHAGAQETQYF
cdr3_nt: TGTGCCAGCAGCTTGCATGCGGGCGCTCAAGAGACCCAGTACTTC

v_call: TRBV14
j_call: TRBJ1-1
d_call: .
clone_size: .
cdr3_aa: CASSQSLGTGAFF
cdr3_nt: TGTGCCAGCAGCCAAAGTTTAGGGACGGGGGCTTTCTTT

v_call: TRBV5-5
j_call: TRBJ1-2
d_call: .
clone_size: few
cdr3_aa: CASSPGPYSDGYTF
cdr3_nt: TGTGCCAGCAGCCCGGGACCCTACTCGGATGGCTACACCTTC

v_call: TRBV19
j_call: TRBJ1-1
d_call: .
clone_size: .
cdr3_aa: CASSMLGNTEAFF
cdr3_nt: TGTGCCAGTAGTATGCTTGGGAACACTGAAGCTTTCTTT

v_call: TRBV28
j_call: TRBJ2-1
d_call: .
clone_size: .
cdr3_aa: CASSLLPGLALKTQIPQYNEQFF
cdr3_nt: TGTGCCAGCAGTTTATTGCCGGGACTGGCACTCAAGACACAAATTCCCCAGTACAATGAGCAGTTCTTC

v_call: TRBV28
j_call: TRBJ1-2
d_call: .
clone_size: .
cdr3_aa: CASSPLTSTLYGYTF
cdr3_nt: TGTGCCAGCAGTCCTCTGACGTCAACCCTCTATGGCTACACCTTC

v_call: TRBV6-5
j_call: TRBJ1-2
d_call: .
clone_size: .
cdr3_aa: CASSSLPGRIRYGYTF
cdr3_nt: TGTGCCAGCAGTTCCCTCCCAGGTAGAATTCGGTATGGCTACACCTTC

v_call: TRBV5-1
j_call: TRBJ1-3
d_call: .
clone_size: .
cdr3_aa: CATSLTPLGGFSGNTIYF
cdr3_nt: TGCGCCACCAGCTTGACTCCCCTTGGCGGGTTCTCTGGAAACACCATATATTTT

v_call: TRBV4-1
j_call: TRBJ1-4
d_call: .
clone_size: .
cdr3_aa: CASSQVRGRVELFF
cdr3_nt: TGCGCCAGCAGCCAAGTTCGAGGCCGCGTAGAACTGTTTTTT

v_call: TRBV7-2
j_call: TRBJ1-2
d_call: .
clone_size: few
cdr3_aa: CASSLQGSYGYTF
cdr3_nt: TGTGCCAGCAGCTTACAGGGGAGTTATGGCTACACCTTC

v_call: TRBV7-2
j_call: TRBJ2-3
d_call: TRBD1
clone_size: .
cdr3_aa: CASSIRQGLGTDTQYF
cdr3_nt: TGTGCCAGCAGCATACGACAGGGATTGGGCACAGATACGCAGTATTTT